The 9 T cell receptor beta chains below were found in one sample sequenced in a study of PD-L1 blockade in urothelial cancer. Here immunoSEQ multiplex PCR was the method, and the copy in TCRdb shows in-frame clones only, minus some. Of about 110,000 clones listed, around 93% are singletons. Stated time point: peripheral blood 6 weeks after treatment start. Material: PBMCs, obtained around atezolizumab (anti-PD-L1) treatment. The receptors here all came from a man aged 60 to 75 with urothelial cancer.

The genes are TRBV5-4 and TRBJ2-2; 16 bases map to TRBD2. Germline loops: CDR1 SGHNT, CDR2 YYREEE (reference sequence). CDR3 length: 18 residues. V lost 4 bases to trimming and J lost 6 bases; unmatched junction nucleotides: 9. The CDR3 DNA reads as TGTGCCAGCAGCCAACCCGGGACTAGCGGGGGGGCCCCCGGGGAGCTGTTTTTT. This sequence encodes CASSQPGTSGGAPGELFF.

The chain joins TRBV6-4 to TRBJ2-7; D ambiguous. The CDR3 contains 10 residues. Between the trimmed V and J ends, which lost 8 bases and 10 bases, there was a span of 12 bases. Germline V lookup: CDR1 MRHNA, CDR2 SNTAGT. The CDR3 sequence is CASWQSYQYF. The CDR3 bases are TGTGCCAGCTGGCAAAGTTATCAGTACTTC.

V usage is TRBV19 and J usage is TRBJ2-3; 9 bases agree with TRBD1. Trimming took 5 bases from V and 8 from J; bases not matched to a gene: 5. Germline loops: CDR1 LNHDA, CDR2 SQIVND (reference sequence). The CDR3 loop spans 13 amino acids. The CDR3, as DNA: TGTGCCAGTAGTGATGGGACAGGGAGTACGCAGTATTTT. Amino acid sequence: CASSDGTGSTQYF.

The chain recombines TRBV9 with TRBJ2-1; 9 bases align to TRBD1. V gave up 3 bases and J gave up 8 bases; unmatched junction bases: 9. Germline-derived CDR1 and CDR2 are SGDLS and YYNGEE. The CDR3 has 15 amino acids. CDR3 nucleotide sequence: TGTGCCAGCAGCGGTACGGGACAGGGAGGCGATGAGCAGTTCTTC. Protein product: CASSGTGQGGDEQFF.

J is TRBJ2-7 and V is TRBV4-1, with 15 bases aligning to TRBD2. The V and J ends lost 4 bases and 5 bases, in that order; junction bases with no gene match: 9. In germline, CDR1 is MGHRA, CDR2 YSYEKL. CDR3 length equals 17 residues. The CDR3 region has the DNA TGCGCCAGCAGCCCCCCCCCGGGACTAGCGGGAGGAGACGAGCAGTACTTC. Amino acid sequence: CASSPPPGLAGGDEQYF.

The chain's CDR3 is CASSQTDRINQPQHF. As DNA, the CDR3 is TGCGCCAGCAGCCAGACGGACAGGATTAATCAGCCCCAGCATTTT. The rearrangement links TRBV4-1 to TRBJ1-5; 7 positions agree with TRBD1. The V gene's germline CDR1 is MGHRA and CDR2 YSYEKL. The CDR3 length is 15 residues. Trimming took 3 bases from V and 4 from J; bases not matched to a gene: 6.

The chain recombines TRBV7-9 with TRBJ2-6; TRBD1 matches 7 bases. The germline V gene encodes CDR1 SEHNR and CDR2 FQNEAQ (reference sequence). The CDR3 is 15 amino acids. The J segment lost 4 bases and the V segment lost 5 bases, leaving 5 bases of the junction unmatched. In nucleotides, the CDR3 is TGTGCCAGCAGCCGACAGGGTGCCGGGGCCAACGTCCTGACTTTC. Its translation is CASSRQGAGANVLTF.

CDR3: CASSEQGGSTDTQYF. CDR3 DNA: TGTGCCAGCAGTGAACAGGGGGGTAGCACAGATACGCAGTATTTT. The chain uses TRBV6-1 and TRBJ2-3, with D tentatively TRBD1 (7 bases). With 2 bases removed from V and 0 bases from J, the gap between germline ends came to 9 bases. This CDR3 is 15 amino acids long. Germline V gene sequence: CDR1 MNHNS, CDR2 SASEGT.

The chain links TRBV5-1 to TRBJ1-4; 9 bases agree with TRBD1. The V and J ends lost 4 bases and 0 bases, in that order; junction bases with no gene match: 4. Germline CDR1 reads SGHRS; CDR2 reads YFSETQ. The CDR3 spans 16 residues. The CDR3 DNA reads TGCGCCAGCAGCGCCGGGGACAGGGCAACTAATGAAAAACTGTTTTTT. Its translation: CASSAGDRATNEKLFF. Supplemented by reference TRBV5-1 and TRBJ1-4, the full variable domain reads KAGVTQTPRYLIKTRGQQVTLSCSPISGHRSVSWYQQTPGQGLQFLFEYFSETQRNKGNFPGRFSGRQFSNSRSEMNVSTLELGDSALYLCASSAGDRATNEKLFFGSGTQLSVL.